The present T cell receptor beta chain was sequenced within a study of cytomegalovirus exposure and HLA in healthy donors. Overall study results and limits: Both high specificity and high sensitivity reportedly marked the classifier's diagnosis of cytomegalovirus status. Most of the TCR beta V segments (in an earlier analysis) were productive either about 90% or about 30% of the time.

Concerning this clone itself: Its antigen remains unidentified.

V gave up 0 bases and J gave up 0 bases, with 9 bases separating them. The CDR3 loop spans 16 amino acids. Germline-derived CDR1 and CDR2 are MNHEY and SVGAGI. Primers: 60 Vbeta forward and 13 Jbeta reverse. TCRdb keeps only in-frame clones here, not all; method: immunoSEQ multiplex PCR. The specimen's table records tens of thousands of clones. The source of this sequence is a female donor in good health and CMV-seronegative. Sequenced sample: PBMCs. The chain is built from TRBV6-5 and TRBJ1-3; tentatively, D is TRBD1 (5 bases). The CDR3 loop reads CASSYSQALSGNTIYF. The CDR3 bases are TGTGCCAGCAGTTACTCACAGGCCCTCTCTGGAAACACCATATATTTT.